These 14 T cell receptor beta chains originate from one sample sequenced in a study of blood T cell repertoires in COVID-19. Generated by immunoSEQ multiplex PCR, the TCRdb table keeps only in-frame clones and is missing some. The sample has roughly 95,000 clones; 82% are singletons. Material: peripheral blood. The receptor source for this set is a man aged 80 or over with acute or convalescent COVID-19.

Only a few counts were recorded for this clone. V and J are TRBV7-2 and TRBJ1-1; no definite D call. Trimming stripped 5 bases from V and 1 base from J, with 8 bases between. In germline, CDR1 is SGHTA, CDR2 FQGNSA. The CDR3 sequence is 13 residues long. CDR3 coding DNA: TGTGCCAGCAGCCGTAACAGGAACACTGAAGCTTTCTTT. Amino acid sequence: CASSRNRNTEAFF.

A remark on this clone: Just one base apart from a much larger clone, this may be a read error. The identical CDR3 is also encoded by other nucleotide sequences in the sample. The chain links TRBV28 to TRBJ1-5; D is unresolved. Trimming left V 9 bases short and J 0 bases short, with 12 bases between. Germline V gives CDR1 MDHEN, CDR2 SYDVKM. The CDR3 spans 14 residues. CDR3 loop: CASSHSVSNQPQHF. As DNA, the CDR3 is TGTGCCAGTAGCCATTCAGTTAGCAATCAGCCCCAGCATTTT.

This chain links TRBV10-3 with TRBJ2-7; 7 positions agree with TRBD1. V lost 6 bases, J lost 0 bases, and 5 bases stayed unmatched. Germline V gene sequence: CDR1 ENHRY, CDR2 SYGVKD. The CDR3 totals 14 residues. CDR3 nucleotides: TGTGCCATCAGACGGGACAGCAACTCCTACGAGCAGTACTTC. This gives the protein CAIRRDSNSYEQYF.

The chain combines TRBV27 with TRBJ2-3; 7 bases line up with TRBD2. Germline CDR1 reads MNHEY; CDR2 reads SMNVEV (reference sequence). The CDR3 contains 14 residues. The junction had 4 bases not matched to a gene; V was cut back by 5 bases and J by 2 bases. The CDR3 spells CASSRGSYTDTQYF. In DNA, the CDR3 is TGTGCCAGCAGTCGCGGGAGTTACACAGATACGCAGTATTTT.

V gene TRBV5-6 combines with J gene TRBJ2-7; weak D call: TRBD2 (5 bases). Germline CDR1 is SGHDT and CDR2 is YYEEEE. This CDR3 has 12 residues. Deletions cut 4 bases from V and 3 bases from J, with 8 bases between. CDR3 in amino acids: CASSPGVYEQYF. The CDR3 nucleotides are TGTGCCAGCAGCCCCGGGGTCTACGAGCAGTACTTC.

The chain links TRBV7-9 to TRBJ1-1, with D unresolved. The CDR3 contains 14 residues. With 5 bases removed from V and 4 bases from J, the gap between germline ends came to 14 bases. Germline V gives CDR1 SEHNR, CDR2 FQNEAQ (reference sequence). CDR3 nucleotides: TGTGCCAGCAGCCCATCGGTATGGAGCACTGAAGCTTTCTTT. It is translated as CASSPSVWSTEAFF.

V usage is TRBV7-6 and J usage is TRBJ2-1; 12 positions match TRBD2. The V segment lost 0 bases and the J segment 0 bases; nucleotides outside the gene matches: 3. The V gene's germline CDR1 is SGHVS and CDR2 FNYEAQ. The CDR3 is 18 amino acids. The CDR3 loop is CASSLAGLAGSSYNEQFF. In nucleotides, the CDR3 is TGTGCCAGCAGCTTAGCCGGACTAGCGGGGAGCTCCTACAATGAGCAGTTCTTC.

This clone was observed a few times. The gene calls are TRBV2 and TRBJ1-1; no clear D. The CDR3 is made up of 14 amino acids. Trimming removed 2 bases at V and 1 base at J, with 8 bases between. CDR1 and CDR2 (germline): SNHLY, FYNNEI. CDR3 region: CASSESGQNTEAFF. The CDR3, as DNA: TGTGCCAGCAGTGAAAGTGGGCAGAACACTGAAGCTTTCTTT.

The CDR3 protein is CASSLIRGLARGGNTIYF. The CDR3 bases are TGCGCCAGCAGTCTTATCCGGGGACTCGCTCGGGGGGGAAACACCATATATTTT. The chain combines TRBV23-1 with TRBJ1-3; a weak D match, TRBD1 (5 bases). TRBV23-1 is annotated as an ORF whose role is uncertain. The CDR3 covers 18 residues. V lost 4 bases, J lost 4 bases, and 23 bases lay in between.

In this sample, this clone turned up once. The chain couples TRBV5-4 to TRBJ2-7; a possible D gene is TRBD1 (6 bases). The CDR3 runs to 16 residues. Trimming cost V 5 bases and J 6 bases, with 24 bases left between them. CDR1 and CDR2 from the germline V gene are SGHNT and YYREEE (reference sequence). The CDR3 loop reads CASSYVTGTIVSEQYF. CDR3 bases: TGTGCCAGCAGTTACGTTACCGGGACAATCGTCTCCGAGCAGTACTTC.

The chain has TRBV30 and TRBJ2-5, with TRBD2 matching 9 bases. Germline assignment: CDR1 GTSNPN and CDR2 SVGIG (reference sequence). Trimming took 3 bases from V and 6 from J; bases not matched to a gene: 11. This CDR3 comprises 15 residues. Here the CDR3 reads CAWRPGGSGSKTQYF. CDR3 DNA sequence: TGTGCCTGGAGGCCCGGGGGTAGCGGGAGTAAGACCCAGTACTTC.

CDR3 loop: CAISEMELTAHNEQFF. CDR3 sequence (DNA): TGTGCCATCAGTGAAATGGAGTTGACGGCCCACAATGAGCAGTTCTTC. V and J are TRBV10-3 and TRBJ2-1; D unresolved. Trimming shortened V by 3 bases and J by 5 bases, and 17 bases separated the two germline ends. The CDR3 spans 16 residues. Germline V gene data show CDR1 as ENHRY and CDR2 as SYGVKD.

This clone was detected a few times. The chain couples TRBV18 to TRBJ1-5, with 10 bases identical to TRBD1. Trimming at V came to 6 bases and at J to 9 bases, leaving 11 bases not matched to a gene. There are 15 residues in the CDR3. Germline V gives CDR1 KGHSH, CDR2 LQKENI. CDR3 sequence (DNA): TGTGCCAGCTCCCTCCTAGGGACAGGGGACGGGCCCCAGCATTTT. This sequence encodes CASSLLGTGDGPQHF.

The chain combines TRBV5-4 with TRBJ2-1, with D possibly matching TRBD1 (6 bases). This CDR3 has 14 amino acids. Germline V gene data show CDR1 as SGHNT and CDR2 as YYREEE (reference sequence). Trimming left V 5 bases short and J 5 bases short, with 14 bases between. As DNA, the CDR3 is TGTGCCAGCAGTCTAGGGGGATCTGACAATGAGCAGTTCTTC. As protein: CASSLGGSDNEQFF.